These T cell receptor beta chains were read from a single sample in a study of identical twins. TCRdb independently ran MiXCR on the 5' RACE reads; one entry per CDR3 protein. The sample includes 500,000 or so distinct CDR3 sequences, 14% of them seen just once. The same specimen was also included in a second study, on yellow fever vaccine responses in identical twins.

Sequencing was carried out using CD4+ T cells sorted from blood. These receptors all come from a woman younger than 35 in good health. CDR3s include the opening cysteine and the closing phenylalanine or tryptophan. A clone size is listed for some rows: how often the clone was seen (once, few, many), or a class if it is expanded.

j_call: TRBJ1-4; v_call: TRBV7-8; clone_size: NA; cdr3_aa: CASSSQGGSGEKLFF
j_call: TRBJ2-3; v_call: TRBV5-1; clone_size: many; cdr3_aa: CASSLQGAGLDTQYF
j_call: TRBJ2-1; v_call: TRBV11-2; clone_size: many; cdr3_aa: CASSLEFQQFF
j_call: TRBJ2-1; v_call: TRBV6-1; clone_size: NA; cdr3_aa: CASSLRQGSTEQFF
j_call: TRBJ2-7; v_call: TRBV6-1; clone_size: few; cdr3_aa: CASSKGQGVDEQYF
j_call: TRBJ2-7; v_call: TRBV2; clone_size: few; cdr3_aa: CASSYGQGAYEQYF
j_call: TRBJ2-5; v_call: TRBV6-2/TRBV6-3; clone_size: few; cdr3_aa: CASSYFRGLAGQETQYF
j_call: TRBJ2-5; v_call: TRBV5-1; clone_size: NA; cdr3_aa: CASSLEGARETQYF
j_call: TRBJ2-7; v_call: TRBV20-1; clone_size: few; cdr3_aa: CSAKSTLNPYEQYF
j_call: TRBJ1-5; v_call: TRBV2; clone_size: NA; cdr3_aa: CASSRGGQGTQPQHF
j_call: TRBJ2-2; v_call: TRBV7-3; clone_size: NA; cdr3_aa: CASSSSRALAGVTGELFF
j_call: TRBJ2-6; v_call: TRBV12-3/TRBV12-4; clone_size: NA; cdr3_aa: CASSLGTGTGANVLTF
j_call: TRBJ2-7; v_call: TRBV12-3/TRBV12-4; clone_size: many; cdr3_aa: CASSFRDRVYEQYF
j_call: TRBJ2-7; v_call: TRBV6-5; clone_size: few; cdr3_aa: CASSYSRGAYEQYF
j_call: TRBJ2-3; v_call: TRBV6-2/TRBV6-3; clone_size: NA; cdr3_aa: CASSTPGLAGATDTQYF
j_call: TRBJ2-5; v_call: TRBV27; clone_size: NA; cdr3_aa: CASLSLGAGGMETQYF
j_call: TRBJ2-2; v_call: TRBV9; clone_size: NA; cdr3_aa: CASSVALQGYSNTGELFF
j_call: TRBJ2-3; v_call: TRBV4-1; clone_size: NA; cdr3_aa: CASSQRSGSWDTQYF
j_call: TRBJ2-2; v_call: TRBV4-2; clone_size: few; cdr3_aa: CASSQDRQAANTGELFF
j_call: TRBJ2-7; v_call: TRBV25-1; clone_size: many; cdr3_aa: CASSEAIPYEQYF
j_call: TRBJ2-7; v_call: TRBV6-5; clone_size: NA; cdr3_aa: CASSYSGSAGGPHEQYF
j_call: TRBJ2-1; v_call: TRBV4-3; clone_size: NA; cdr3_aa: CASSQDLGAWGEQFF
j_call: TRBJ1-1; v_call: TRBV20-1; clone_size: NA; cdr3_aa: CSARGRGNTEAFF
j_call: TRBJ2-1; v_call: TRBV10-3; clone_size: few; cdr3_aa: CAISELNEQFF
j_call: TRBJ2-3; v_call: TRBV12-3/TRBV12-4; clone_size: NA; cdr3_aa: CASSGPGTGGATQYF
j_call: TRBJ2-1; v_call: TRBV20-1; clone_size: NA; cdr3_aa: CSARDPRAIAGVGNEQFF
j_call: TRBJ2-1; v_call: TRBV29-1; clone_size: many; cdr3_aa: CSVVWTSGSYNEQFF
j_call: TRBJ2-5; v_call: TRBV3-1; clone_size: few; cdr3_aa: CASSQLMTSGSAETQYF
j_call: TRBJ2-1; v_call: TRBV6-6; clone_size: NA; cdr3_aa: CASSYGGGGQFF
j_call: TRBJ2-7; v_call: TRBV5-1; clone_size: NA; cdr3_aa: CASSGRQGAYEQYF
j_call: TRBJ2-7; v_call: TRBV20-1; clone_size: NA; cdr3_aa: CSATAINEQYF
j_call: TRBJ1-5; v_call: TRBV6-2/TRBV6-3; clone_size: NA; cdr3_aa: CASSYEGHRRRPQHF
j_call: TRBJ2-5; v_call: TRBV2; clone_size: NA; cdr3_aa: CASNMDRGQETQYF
j_call: TRBJ1-3; v_call: TRBV5-1; clone_size: few; cdr3_aa: CASASNSGNTIYF
j_call: TRBJ2-5; v_call: TRBV15; clone_size: few; cdr3_aa: CATSRDSRGGYQETQYF
j_call: TRBJ2-3; v_call: TRBV20-1; clone_size: few; cdr3_aa: CSARGHRSTDTQYF
j_call: TRBJ2-3; v_call: TRBV29-1; clone_size: NA; cdr3_aa: CSVVGESSTDTQYF
j_call: TRBJ2-5; v_call: TRBV28; clone_size: NA; cdr3_aa: CASSLPSQETQYF
j_call: TRBJ2-1; v_call: TRBV5-1; clone_size: NA; cdr3_aa: CASSLGQVHYNEQFF
j_call: TRBJ2-6; v_call: TRBV27; clone_size: NA; cdr3_aa: CASSFLPGGANVLTF
j_call: TRBJ2-2; v_call: TRBV7-8; clone_size: many; cdr3_aa: CASSLAPQKSTGELFF